These 8 T cell receptor beta chains were all obtained from the same sample, sequenced in a study of control samples from healthy donors and cancer patients. TCRdb's copy holds only in-frame clones and misses some; the assay was immunoSEQ multiplex PCR. Counted here are 150,000 or so clones, about 94% occurring once; the ten biggest clones make up approximately 6.1%. Sequenced material: blood. The receptor set was obtained from a man aged 40-55 years in good health.

The CDR3 sequence: CASSLGTGNNEKLFF. In DNA form, the CDR3 reads TGTGCCAGCAGCTTAGGGACAGGCAATAATGAAAAACTGTTTTTT. The rearrangement joins TRBV7-8 to TRBJ1-4, with 7 bases lining up with TRBD1. The CDR3 runs 15 residues. Per the germline V gene, CDR1 is SGHVS and CDR2 is FQNEAQ. The J segment lost 4 bases and the V segment lost 1 base, leaving 3 bases of the junction unmatched.

For this clone: The sample has other DNA sequences that encode this CDR3 too. The gene calls are TRBV7-9 and TRBJ2-2; unclear D gene. V was cut by 5 bases and J by 1 base, with 5 bases left in between. Germline V gene sequence: CDR1 SEHNR, CDR2 FQNEAQ (reference sequence). The CDR3 sequence is 13 residues long. The DNA of the CDR3 is TGTGCCAGCAGCCTTGAGAACACCGGGGAGCTGTTTTTT. The encoded protein is CASSLENTGELFF. The variable domain in full, completed from reference TRBV7-9 and TRBJ2-2, reads DTGVSQNPRHKITKRGQNVTFRCDPISEHNRLYWYRQTLGQGPEFLTYFQNEAQLEKSRLLSDRFSAERPKGSFSTLEIQRTEQGDSAMYLCASSLENTGELFFGEGSRLTVL.

The V gene is TRBV7-9, the J gene TRBJ2-7, with D perhaps matching TRBD2 (7 bases). From germline, CDR1 is SEHNR and CDR2 FQNEAQ (reference sequence). The V end lost 5 bases, the J end lost 0 bases, and 26 bases lay between the germline ends. This CDR3 is built from 19 residues. DNA for the CDR3: TGTGCCAGCAGCCCGTCTCCCCTCTGGGGGGGCTCTAGCTCCTACGAGCAGTACTTC. Its translation is CASSPSPLWGGSSSYEQYF.

The chain links TRBV6-4 to TRBJ1-6; 7 bases fit TRBD1. The CDR3 sequence is 14 residues long. Looked up from germline, CDR1 is MRHNA and CDR2 is SNTAGT. J gave up 9 bases and V 4 bases, and 6 bases lay outside the gene matches. CDR3 sequence: CASSAAGGTSPLHF. CDR3 DNA sequence: TGTGCCAGCAGTGCGGCAGGGGGGACTTCACCCCTCCACTTT.

The chain carries TRBV5-1 and TRBJ2-7; possibly TRBD2 for D (5 bases). The CDR3 is 16 residues long. Deletions cut 4 bases from V and 6 bases from J, with 23 bases between. Germline V gene data show CDR1 as SGHRS and CDR2 as YFSETQ. In DNA form, the CDR3 reads TGCGCCAGCAGCGTGGAGCAGGCAGAGGGATCCCGCGAGCAGTACTTC. Its translation: CASSVEQAEGSREQYF. The full variable domain, completed using reference TRBV5-1 and TRBJ2-7, is KAGVTQTPRYLIKTRGQQVTLSCSPISGHRSVSWYQQTPGQGLQFLFEYFSETQRNKGNFPGRFSGRQFSNSRSEMNVSTLELGDSALYLCASSVEQAEGSREQYFGPGTRLTVT.

The V call is TRBV11-2, the J call TRBJ1-3; D gene uncertain. This CDR3 is built from 13 residues. V was clipped by 3 bases and J by 0 bases, with 3 bases between them. CDR1 and CDR2 (germline): SGHAT, FQNNGV. CDR3 protein: CASSFSSGNTIYF. In DNA, the CDR3 is TGTGCCAGCAGCTTCAGCTCTGGAAACACCATATATTTT.

As for this clone: Other nucleotide sequences from this sample produce the same CDR3. This chain joins TRBV12-3 or TRBV12-4 and TRBJ1-2, with no clear D. This CDR3 is built from 11 residues. V lost 1 base to trimming and J lost 4 bases, with 1 base between them. The CDR3 reads CASSLGYGYTF. For the CDR3, the DNA is TGTGCCAGCAGTTTAGGCTATGGCTACACCTTC.

The rearrangement links TRBV2 to TRBJ2-7; 9 nucleotides agree with TRBD2. The germline V gene encodes CDR1 SNHLY and CDR2 FYNNEI. This CDR3 contains 16 residues. The V segment lost 3 bases and the J segment 5 bases; nucleotides outside the gene matches: 11. DNA for the CDR3: TGTGCCAGCAGTGACGGGTTGCGTCTAGCGGGGAACGAGCAGTACTTC. Encoded protein: CASSDGLRLAGNEQYF.